This TCR beta chain was recorded in a study of blood T cell repertoires in COVID-19. About the research overall: Donors in the United States, Italy and Spain gave samples during acute or convalescent COVID-19. PBMCs, B-cell-depleted T cells, or T cells provided the cDNA or gDNA that made up the material.

In the original processing: Counts of nucleated cells, estimated from reference gene primer amplification, were obtained. The table came from immunoSEQ multiplex PCR; TCRdb's copy has only in-frame clones and leaves some out. The DNA was the basis for D and trimming; V, J and clone size are from that table. The repertoire has roughly 100,000 clones, about two thirds of them found once; the top ten carry more than 0.8%. Germline CDR1 reads SGHAT; CDR2 reads FQNNGV. V gave up 8 bases and J gave up 10 bases; unmatched junction bases: 9. This CDR3 comprises 14 residues. The sequence was collected from a human donor with acute or convalescent COVID-19. The donor label of this sample is uncertain. The chain employs TRBV11-2 and TRBJ1-6; 9 bases line up with TRBD1. Sequenced input: peripheral blood. The CDR3, as DNA: TGTGCCAGCCGAGCCGGGACAGGGCTCTCACCCCTCCACTTT. Protein: CASRAGTGLSPLHF.